The 26 T cell receptor beta chains below come from one sample, sequenced in a study of CD8 T cells in ankylosing spondylitis. Each CDR3 protein is one row after TCRdb ran MiXCR on the 5' RACE reads. Here the sample spans approximately 240,000 distinct CDR3 sequences, about 10% being singletons. Sequencing input: blood, either unsorted or a sorted T cell fraction (not recorded which). All receptors come from a male donor with ankylosing spondylitis or in good health (not recorded which).

This clonotype was seen ten or more times. V is TRBV7-2 and J is TRBJ1-3, with D perhaps matching TRBD1 (5 bases). Trimming removed 11 bases at V and 1 base at J, with 6 bases between. The CDR3 is made up of 11 amino acids. The germline CDR1 and CDR2 sequences are SGHTA and FQGNSA. The CDR3 loop is CAGGSGNTIYF. The CDR3 DNA is TGTGCCGGGGGGTCTGGAAACACCATATATTTT. Drawing the rest from reference TRBV7-2 and TRBJ1-3, the complete variable domain is GAGVSQSPSNKVTEKGKDVELRCDPISGHTALYWYRQSLGQGLEFLIYFQGNSAPDKSGLPSDRFSAERTGGSVSTLTIQRTQQEDSAVYLCAGGSGNTIYFGEGSWLTVV.

This clonotype turned up a few times. The chain uses TRBV7-2 and TRBJ2-3; TRBD2 agrees at 9 bases. The CDR3 is made up of 15 amino acids. Germline CDR1 reads SGHTA; CDR2 reads FQGNSA. Trimming took 5 bases from V and 3 from J; bases not matched to a gene: 6. This chain's CDR3 is CASSISGGGTDTQYF. Written as DNA, the CDR3 is TGTGCCAGCAGCATTAGCGGGGGCGGAACAGATACGCAGTATTTT. Using reference TRBV7-2 and TRBJ2-3 for the parts outside the CDR3, the full variable domain is GAGVSQSPSNKVTEKGKDVELRCDPISGHTALYWYRQSLGQGLEFLIYFQGNSAPDKSGLPSDRFSAERTGGSVSTLTIQRTQQEDSAVYLCASSISGGGTDTQYFGPGTRLTVL.

There are many counts of this clonotype. The J gene is TRBJ1-1, the V gene TRBV3-1; D not resolved. The germline V gene encodes CDR1 LGHDT and CDR2 YNNKEL (reference sequence). CDR3 size: 15 residues. The V end lost 4 bases, the J end lost 8 bases, and 20 bases lay between the germline ends. The CDR3 bases are TGTGCCAGCAGCCCCCCCCTGGGCCGGAGAGCCGAAGCTTTCTTT. Its protein is CASSPPLGRRAEAFF.

This clonotype was detected ten times or more. The V gene is TRBV12-3 or TRBV12-4, the J gene TRBJ2-5; 10 nucleotides match TRBD2. V lost 5 bases, J lost 2 bases, and 5 bases stayed unmatched. This CDR3 has 15 residues. The DNA of the CDR3 is TGTGCCAGCAGTATTAGCGGGGGGATACAAGAGACCCAGTACTTC. This encodes CASSISGGIQETQYF.

This clonotype appeared many times. This chain uses TRBV29-1 with TRBJ1-1; no firm D call. The CDR3 loop spans 12 amino acids. Looked up from germline, CDR1 is SQVTM and CDR2 is ANQGSEA. Deletions cut 7 bases from V and 3 bases from J, with 12 bases between. This chain's CDR3 is CSAGIWDTEAFF. The CDR3 DNA follows: TGCAGCGCGGGGATTTGGGACACTGAAGCTTTCTTT. The variable domain in full, with the rest retrieved from reference TRBV29-1 and TRBJ1-1, is SAVISQKPSRDICQRGTSLTIQCQVDSQVTMMFWYRQQPGQSLTLIATANQGSEATYESGFVIDKFPISRPNLTFSTLTVSNMSPEDSSIYLCSAGIWDTEAFFGQGTRLTVV.

This clonotype was counted at least ten times. J is TRBJ1-5 and V is TRBV12-3 or TRBV12-4; D unresolved. The V gene lost 5 bases and the J gene lost 4 bases, with 15 bases spanning the gap. The CDR3 loop spans 15 amino acids. This chain's CDR3 is CASSPATLFNQPQHF. The CDR3 bases are TGTGCCAGCAGTCCAGCAACTCTTTTTAATCAGCCCCAGCATTTT.

This clonotype has a count of ten or more. The chain recombines TRBV24-1 with TRBJ2-1; D gene uncertain. Trimming took 3 bases from V and 4 from J, leaving 6 bases between them. The CDR3 spans 13 residues. CDR1 is KGHDR and CDR2 is SFDVKD in the germline V gene. The CDR3 protein is CATSDPSYNEQFF. For the CDR3, the DNA is TGTGCCACCAGTGATCCTTCTTACAATGAGCAGTTCTTC.

This clonotype was seen only a few times. A read error may be the cause here, since a much bigger clone is one base away. For the CDR3, the DNA is TGTGCCTGGAGTGGGGACACTGAAGCTTTCTTT. The encoded protein is CAWSGDTEAFF. The J gene is TRBJ1-1, the V gene TRBV30; no clear D gene. Trimming removed 1 base from V and 3 bases from J, with 3 bases in between. Germline V gene lookup returns CDR1 GTSNPN and CDR2 SVGIG (reference sequence). This CDR3 contains 11 residues.

This clonotype was seen repeatedly, ten times or more. This chain uses TRBV12-3 or TRBV12-4 with TRBJ2-7, with D possibly being TRBD2 (6 bases). Trimming removed 3 bases at V and 3 bases at J, with 12 bases between. There are 14 residues in the CDR3. In DNA form, the CDR3 reads TGTGCCAGCAGTTTCGGAGGGGTCCACTACGAGCAGTACTTC. Translation: CASSFGGVHYEQYF.

This clonotype was picked up many times. V gene TRBV5-1 combines with J gene TRBJ1-5; D gene ambiguous. Germline V lookup: CDR1 SGHRS, CDR2 YFSETQ. V shed 0 bases and J shed 2 bases, with 6 bases lying between them. This CDR3 is built from 14 residues. The CDR3 spells CASSLGSGNQPQHF. CDR3 DNA: TGCGCCAGCAGCTTGGGATCGGGCAATCAGCCCCAGCATTTT.

This clonotype was seen ten or more times. The gene calls are TRBV2 and TRBJ1-2; D remains unclear. Germline V gene lookup returns CDR1 SNHLY and CDR2 FYNNEI. The CDR3 totals 12 residues. Trimming removed 3 bases at V and 8 bases at J, with 10 bases between. In DNA, the CDR3 is TGTGCCAGCAGTGAGAATTCTCGGGGCTACACCTTC. Translating gives CASSENSRGYTF.

The rearrangement uses TRBV7-2 and TRBJ2-1; the D is unclear. Germline V gene sequence: CDR1 SGHTA, CDR2 FQGNSA. With 1 base removed from V and 0 bases from J, the gap between germline ends came to 10 bases. This CDR3 has 16 residues. CDR3 sequence: CASSLVFGSSYNEQFF. CDR3 DNA: TGTGCCAGCAGCTTAGTGTTCGGAAGCTCCTACAATGAGCAGTTCTTC.

Only a few counts were recorded for this clonotype. This chain links TRBV30 with TRBJ2-7; 7 nucleotides agree with TRBD1. CDR3 size: 14 residues. Germline V CDR1 and CDR2: GTSNPN, SVGIG (reference sequence). Losses at the gene ends were 3 bases for V and 1 base for J; bases not matched to a gene: 6. The CDR3 sequence is CAWSEDRKSYEQYF. Written as DNA, the CDR3 is TGTGCCTGGAGCGAGGACAGGAAGTCCTACGAGCAGTACTTC.

Many counts were recorded for this clonotype. The chain links TRBV5-1 to TRBJ2-3, with 10 bases aligning to TRBD1. The CDR3 consists of 15 residues. Germline lookup yields CDR1 SGHRS and CDR2 YFSETQ. The V gene end was trimmed by 7 bases and the J gene end by 3 bases; junction bases not matched to a gene: 8. The CDR3 region has the DNA TGCGCCAGCCTTTTACTGGGACAGGGGACAGATACGCAGTATTTT. This encodes CASLLLGQGTDTQYF. Using reference TRBV5-1 and TRBJ2-3 for the parts outside the CDR3, the full variable domain is KAGVTQTPRYLIKTRGQQVTLSCSPISGHRSVSWYQQTPGQGLQFLFEYFSETQRNKGNFPGRFSGRQFSNSRSEMNVSTLELGDSALYLCASLLLGQGTDTQYFGPGTRLTVL.

This clonotype was detected ten times or more. This chain uses TRBV5-1 with TRBJ2-7; D might be TRBD1 or TRBD2, each matching 5 bases. CDR1 is SGHRS and CDR2 is YFSETQ in the germline V gene. V dropped 0 bases and J dropped 2 bases, with 6 bases sitting between them. CDR3 size: 13 residues. CDR3 DNA sequence: TGCGCCAGCAGCTTGGGGGGGACCTACGAGCAGTACTTC. It codes for CASSLGGTYEQYF.

The V and J genes are TRBV27 and TRBJ2-7, with unresolved D. Trimming removed 2 bases from V and 4 bases from J, with 9 bases in between. CDR1 and CDR2 (germline): MNHEY, SMNVEV (reference sequence). The CDR3 has 13 amino acids. The CDR3 here is CASSLRVTYEQYF. The CDR3 bases are TGTGCCAGCAGTTTAAGGGTGACTTACGAGCAGTACTTC.

This chain uses TRBV11-3 with TRBJ2-3, with a weak D call TRBD1 (5 bases). The J call is uncertain, as TRBJ1-5 better fits the DNA end. The germline V gene encodes CDR1 SGHNT and CDR2 YENEEA. The CDR3 length is 15 residues. This CDR3 is CASSVGLSRGDTQHF. The CDR3 DNA sequence: TGTGCCAGCAGCGTGGGACTTTCACGGGGGGATACGCAGCATTTT.

This clonotype was picked up many times. Here the CDR3 DNA reads TGTGCCAGCAGACTTGCCGGACAGGGGAATGGCTACACCTTC. Amino acid sequence: CASRLAGQGNGYTF. The chain joins TRBV12-3 or TRBV12-4 to TRBJ1-2; 9 bases match TRBD1. V trimming: 6 bases; J trimming: 6 bases; junction bases outside the gene matches: 8. The CDR3 spans 14 residues.

This clonotype has ten or more counts. The chain carries TRBV25-1 and TRBJ2-7; D unclear. Between the trimmed V and J ends, which lost 3 bases and 3 bases, there was a span of 6 bases. The CDR3 runs to 12 residues. Looked up from germline, CDR1 is MGHDK and CDR2 is SYGVNS. The DNA for the CDR3 is TGTGCCAGCAGTGACCAACACTACGAGCAGTACTTC. Its protein product is CASSDQHYEQYF.

This clonotype was recorded many times. This rearrangement joins TRBV29-1 to TRBJ2-2; D gene ambiguous. V shed 3 bases and J shed 1 base, with 6 bases lying between them. Germline CDR1 reads SQVTM; CDR2 reads ANQGSEA. The CDR3 loop spans 13 amino acids. In DNA form, the CDR3 reads TGCAGCGTTGATCCCCAGAACACCGGGGAGCTGTTTTTT. Its protein is CSVDPQNTGELFF.

The chain uses TRBV28 and TRBJ1-1; TRBD1 is a possible D gene (5 bases). The CDR3 loop spans 13 amino acids. V lost 6 bases, J lost 6 bases, and 14 bases lay in between. The germline V gene encodes CDR1 MDHEN and CDR2 SYDVKM. The CDR3 sequence is CASSPGGDAEAFF. Here the CDR3 DNA reads TGTGCCAGCAGCCCGGGCGGGGACGCTGAAGCTTTCTTT. Full variable domain (outside the CDR3, taken from reference TRBV28 and TRBJ1-1): DVKVTQSSRYLVKRTGEKVFLECVQDMDHENMFWYRQDPGLGLRLIYFSYDVKMKEKGDIPEGYSVSREKKERFSLILESASTNQTSMYLCASSPGGDAEAFFGQGTRLTVV.

This clonotype was counted between two and nine times. The chain employs TRBV6-2 or TRBV6-3 and TRBJ1-5; perhaps TRBD1 as D (5 bases). V was pared by 3 bases and J by 3 bases, with 9 bases between. This CDR3 has 14 residues. In germline, CDR1 is MNHEY, CDR2 SVGEGT. Written as DNA, the CDR3 is TGTGCCAGCAGTTATGCGGGGCCCAATCAGCCCCAGCATTTT. It yields the protein CASSYAGPNQPQHF.

This clonotype has ten or more counts. The rearrangement links TRBV29-1 to TRBJ2-2, with a possible D match to TRBD2 (5 bases). V gave up 1 base and J gave up 5 bases, with 8 bases separating them. The germline gives CDR1 SQVTM, CDR2 ANQGSEA. The CDR3 extends over 13 amino acids. CDR3 in amino acids: CSVEARGTGELFF. The CDR3 DNA sequence: TGCAGCGTTGAAGCCCGGGGAACCGGGGAGCTGTTTTTT.

This clonotype occurred a few times. CDR3 region: CAISEGTGAKPQHF. The CDR3 DNA sequence: TGTGCCATCAGTGAGGGGACAGGTGCGAAGCCCCAGCATTTT. J is TRBJ1-5 and V is TRBV10-3; 8 nucleotides agree with TRBD1. The germline V gene has CDR1 ENHRY and CDR2 SYGVKD. This CDR3 has 14 amino acids. V lost 2 bases to trimming and J lost 8 bases; unmatched junction nucleotides: 5.

The chain combines TRBV18 with TRBJ2-1, with D perhaps TRBD2 (6 bases). There are 15 residues in the CDR3. Trimming took off 3 bases at V and 6 bases at J, with 15 bases between the two ends. CDR1 is KGHSH and CDR2 is LQKENI in the germline V gene. CDR3 loop: CASSPGLDSVNEQFF. In DNA form, the CDR3 reads TGTGCCAGCTCACCGGGACTGGACTCGGTCAATGAGCAGTTCTTC.

This clonotype was seen many times. The chain recombines TRBV5-1 with TRBJ1-1; D is unresolved. Germline CDR1 and CDR2: SGHRS and YFSETQ. The CDR3 is 13 residues long. V lost 3 bases and J lost 0, with 6 bases in between. The DNA for the CDR3 is TGCGCCAGCAGCTCTACAGTGAACACTGAAGCTTTCTTT. Translated, it gives CASSSTVNTEAFF.